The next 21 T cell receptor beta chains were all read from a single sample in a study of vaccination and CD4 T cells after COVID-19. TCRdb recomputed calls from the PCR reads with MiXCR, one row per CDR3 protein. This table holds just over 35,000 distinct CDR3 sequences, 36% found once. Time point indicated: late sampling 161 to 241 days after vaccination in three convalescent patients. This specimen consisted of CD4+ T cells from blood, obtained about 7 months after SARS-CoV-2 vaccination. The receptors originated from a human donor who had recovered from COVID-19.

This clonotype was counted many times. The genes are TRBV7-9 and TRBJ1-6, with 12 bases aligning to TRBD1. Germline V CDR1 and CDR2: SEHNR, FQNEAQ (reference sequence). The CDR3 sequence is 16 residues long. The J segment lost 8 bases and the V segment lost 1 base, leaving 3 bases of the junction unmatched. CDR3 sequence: CASSLGGQGAYSPLHF. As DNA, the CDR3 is TGTGCCAGCAGCTTAGGGGGACAGGGGGCCTATTCACCCCTCCACTTT.

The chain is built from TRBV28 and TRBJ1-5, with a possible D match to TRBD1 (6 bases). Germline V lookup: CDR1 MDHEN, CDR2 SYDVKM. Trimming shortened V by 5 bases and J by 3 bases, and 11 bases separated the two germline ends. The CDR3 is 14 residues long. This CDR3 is CASSLYRDNQPQHF. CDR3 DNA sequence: TGTGCCAGCAGTCTCTACAGGGACAATCAGCCCCAGCATTTT. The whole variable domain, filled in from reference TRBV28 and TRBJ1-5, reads DVKVTQSSRYLVKRTGEKVFLECVQDMDHENMFWYRQDPGLGLRLIYFSYDVKMKEKGDIPEGYSVSREKKERFSLILESASTNQTSMYLCASSLYRDNQPQHFGDGTRLSIL.

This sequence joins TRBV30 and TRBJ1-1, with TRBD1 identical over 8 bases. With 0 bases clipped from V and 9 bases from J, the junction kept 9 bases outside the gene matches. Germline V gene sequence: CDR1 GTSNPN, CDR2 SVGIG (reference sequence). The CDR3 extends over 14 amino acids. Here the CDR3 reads CAWSVLGQGAKAFF. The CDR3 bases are TGTGCCTGGAGTGTACTCGGCCAGGGGGCTAAAGCTTTCTTT.

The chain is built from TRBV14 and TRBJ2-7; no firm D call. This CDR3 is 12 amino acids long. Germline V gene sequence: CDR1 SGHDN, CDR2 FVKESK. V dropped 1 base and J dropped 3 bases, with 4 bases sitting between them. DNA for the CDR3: TGTGCCAGCAGCCAAGTCATCTACGAGCAGTACTTC. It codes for CASSQVIYEQYF.

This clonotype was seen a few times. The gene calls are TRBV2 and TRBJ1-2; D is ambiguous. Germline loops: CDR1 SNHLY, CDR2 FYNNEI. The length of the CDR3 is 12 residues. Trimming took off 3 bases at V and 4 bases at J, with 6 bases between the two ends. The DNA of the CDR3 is TGTGCCAGCAGTGATTACGGCTATGGCTACACCTTC. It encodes CASSDYGYGYTF.

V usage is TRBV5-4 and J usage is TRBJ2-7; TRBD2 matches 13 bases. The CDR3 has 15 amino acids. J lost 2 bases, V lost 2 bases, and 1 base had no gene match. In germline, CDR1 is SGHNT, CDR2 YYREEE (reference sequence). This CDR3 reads CASSFGTSGAYEQYF. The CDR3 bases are TGTGCCAGCAGCTTCGGGACTAGCGGGGCCTACGAGCAGTACTTC.

This CDR3 reads CASSQGLLSISGANVLTF. CDR3 coding DNA: TGTGCCAGCAGCCAAGGACTTCTTTCCATCTCTGGGGCCAACGTCCTGACTTTC. This chain connects TRBV7-9 to TRBJ2-6, with D perhaps matching TRBD2 (5 bases). Germline-derived CDR1 and CDR2 are SEHNR and FQNEAQ (reference sequence). The CDR3 is 18 amino acids. Trimming left V 5 bases short and J 0 bases short, with 17 bases between.

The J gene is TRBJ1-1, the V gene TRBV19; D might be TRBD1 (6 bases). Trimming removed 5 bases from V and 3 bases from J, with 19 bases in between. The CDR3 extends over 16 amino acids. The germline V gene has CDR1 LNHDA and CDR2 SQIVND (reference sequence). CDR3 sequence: CASSRRGANLDTEAFF. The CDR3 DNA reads TGTGCCAGTAGTCGCAGGGGCGCGAATTTGGACACTGAAGCTTTCTTT.

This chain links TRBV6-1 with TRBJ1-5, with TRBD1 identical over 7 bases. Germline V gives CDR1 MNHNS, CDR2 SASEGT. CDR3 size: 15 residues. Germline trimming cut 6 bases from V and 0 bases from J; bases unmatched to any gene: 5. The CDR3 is CASSRTGDSNQPQHF. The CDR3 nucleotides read TGTGCCAGCAGCAGAACAGGGGATAGCAATCAGCCCCAGCATTTT.

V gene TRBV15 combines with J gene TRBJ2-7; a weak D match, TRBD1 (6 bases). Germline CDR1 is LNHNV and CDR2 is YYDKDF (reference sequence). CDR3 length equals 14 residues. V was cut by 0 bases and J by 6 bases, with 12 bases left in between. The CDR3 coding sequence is TGTGCCACCAGCAGAGATCAGGTGACAGGCGAGCAGTACTTC. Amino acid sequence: CATSRDQVTGEQYF.

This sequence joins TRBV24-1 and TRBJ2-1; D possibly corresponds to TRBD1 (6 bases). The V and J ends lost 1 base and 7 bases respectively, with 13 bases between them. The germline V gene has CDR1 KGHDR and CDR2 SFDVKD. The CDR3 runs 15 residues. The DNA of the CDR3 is TGTGCCACCAGTGATTTCTGGGGGCCGGAAAATGAGCAGTTCTTC. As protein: CATSDFWGPENEQFF.

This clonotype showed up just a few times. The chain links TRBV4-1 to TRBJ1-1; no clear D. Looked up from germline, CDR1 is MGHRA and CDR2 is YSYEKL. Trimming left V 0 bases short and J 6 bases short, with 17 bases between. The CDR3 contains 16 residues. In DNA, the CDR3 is TGCGCCAGCAGCCAAGAAGGCGGGGTCGTTTACGCTGAAGCTTTCTTT. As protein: CASSQEGGVVYAEAFF.

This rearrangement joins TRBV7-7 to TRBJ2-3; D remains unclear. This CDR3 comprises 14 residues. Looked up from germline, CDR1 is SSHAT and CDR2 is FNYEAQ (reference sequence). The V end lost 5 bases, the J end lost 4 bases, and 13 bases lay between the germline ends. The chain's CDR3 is CASSRPRCADTQYF. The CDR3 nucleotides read TGTGCCAGCAGCCGACCAAGGTGTGCAGATACGCAGTATTTT.

In DNA, the CDR3 is TGTGCCACCGCGCAGGGGTCAAGCTCTGGGGCCAACGTCCTGACTTTC. Protein product: CATAQGSSSGANVLTF. The chain couples TRBV19 to TRBJ2-6, with D possibly TRBD1 on 6 matching bases. CDR3 length equals 16 residues. Germline values: CDR1 LNHDA, CDR2 SQIVND (reference sequence). Trimming cost V 10 bases and J 0 bases, with 16 bases left between them.

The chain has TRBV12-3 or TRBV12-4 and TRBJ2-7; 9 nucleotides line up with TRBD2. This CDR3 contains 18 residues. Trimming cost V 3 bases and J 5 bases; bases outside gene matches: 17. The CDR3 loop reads CASSFARLAAPRENEQYF. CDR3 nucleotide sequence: TGTGCCAGCAGTTTTGCGCGACTAGCGGCTCCCAGAGAAAACGAGCAGTACTTC.

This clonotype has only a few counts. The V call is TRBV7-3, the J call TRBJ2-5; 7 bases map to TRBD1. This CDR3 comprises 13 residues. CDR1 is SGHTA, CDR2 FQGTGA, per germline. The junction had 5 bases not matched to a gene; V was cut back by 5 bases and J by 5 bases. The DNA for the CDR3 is TGTGCCAGCAGCCTGGGACAGCGGGAGACCCAGTACTTC. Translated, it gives CASSLGQRETQYF.

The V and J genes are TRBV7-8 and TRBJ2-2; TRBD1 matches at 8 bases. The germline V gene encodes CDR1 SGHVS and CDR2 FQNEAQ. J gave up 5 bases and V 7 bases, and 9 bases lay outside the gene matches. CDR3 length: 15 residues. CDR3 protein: CASNKQGARTGELFF. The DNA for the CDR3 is TGTGCCAGCAACAAGCAGGGGGCGCGGACCGGGGAGCTGTTTTTT.

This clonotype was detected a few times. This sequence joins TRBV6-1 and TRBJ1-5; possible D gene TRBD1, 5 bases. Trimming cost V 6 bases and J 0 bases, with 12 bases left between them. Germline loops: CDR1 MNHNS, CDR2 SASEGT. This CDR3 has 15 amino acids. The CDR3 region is CASRAAGNSNQPQHF. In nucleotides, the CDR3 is TGTGCCAGCAGGGCCGCAGGGAATAGCAATCAGCCCCAGCATTTT.

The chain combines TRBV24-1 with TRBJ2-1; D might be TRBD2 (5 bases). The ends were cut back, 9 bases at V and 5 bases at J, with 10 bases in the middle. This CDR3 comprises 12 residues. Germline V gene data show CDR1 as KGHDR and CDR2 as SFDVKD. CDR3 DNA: TGTGCCACCGGGGAGTTCGACAATGAGCAGTTCTTC. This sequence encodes CATGEFDNEQFF.

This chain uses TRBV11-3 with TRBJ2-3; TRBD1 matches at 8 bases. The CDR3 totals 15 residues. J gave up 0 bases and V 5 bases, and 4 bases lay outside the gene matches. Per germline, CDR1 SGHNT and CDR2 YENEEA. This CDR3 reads CASSAQGVSTDTQYF. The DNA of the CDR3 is TGTGCCAGCAGCGCACAGGGGGTTAGCACAGATACGCAGTATTTT.

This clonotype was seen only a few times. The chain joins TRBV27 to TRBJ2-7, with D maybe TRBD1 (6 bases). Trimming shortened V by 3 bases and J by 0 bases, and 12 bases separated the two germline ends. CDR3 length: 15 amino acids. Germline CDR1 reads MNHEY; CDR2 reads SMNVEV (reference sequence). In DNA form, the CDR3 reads TGTGCCAGCAGTTTCAGGGGCCCACGCTCCTACGAGCAGTACTTC. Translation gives CASSFRGPRSYEQYF.